A single TCR beta chain is shown here with its context. Authors' data handling: Nucleated cell number was recorded as an estimate derived from reference gene primer amplification. Generated by immunoSEQ multiplex PCR, the TCRdb table keeps only in-frame clones and is missing some. V and J calls and clone size are given by that table; D and trimming were obtained from the DNA. Here the sample spans some 250,000 clones, roughly 80% being singletons. This sample stems from a study of blood T cell repertoires in COVID-19. Study information: In each case, the material was cDNA or gDNA derived from T cells, B-cell-depleted T cells, or PBMCs.

Germline-derived CDR1 and CDR2 are SEHNR and FQNEAQ (reference sequence). Trimming took off 5 bases at V and 3 bases at J, with 22 bases between the two ends. The CDR3 runs 17 residues. The source material was peripheral blood. The TCR was taken from a woman older than 75 with acute or convalescent COVID-19. V is TRBV7-9 and J is TRBJ1-2, with D possibly being TRBD1 (6 bases). CDR3 sequence reads: CASSTQHLQGSDYGYTF. The DNA of the CDR3 is TGTGCCAGCAGCACCCAGCACTTACAGGGATCTGACTATGGCTACACCTTC.